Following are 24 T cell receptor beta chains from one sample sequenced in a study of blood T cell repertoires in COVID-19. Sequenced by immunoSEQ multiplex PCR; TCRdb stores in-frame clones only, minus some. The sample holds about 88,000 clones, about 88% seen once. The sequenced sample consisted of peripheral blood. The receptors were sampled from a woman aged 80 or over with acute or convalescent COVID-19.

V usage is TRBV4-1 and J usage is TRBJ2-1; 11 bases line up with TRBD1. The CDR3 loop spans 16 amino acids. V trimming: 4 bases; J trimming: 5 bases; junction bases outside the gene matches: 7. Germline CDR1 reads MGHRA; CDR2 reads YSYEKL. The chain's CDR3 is CASSLTGTGGNNEQFF. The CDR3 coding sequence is TGCGCCAGCAGCCTGACCGGGACAGGGGGTAACAATGAGCAGTTCTTC.

This CDR3 reads CASSFRPGQDPNYGYTF. CDR3 nucleotide sequence: TGTGCCAGCAGTTTCCGGCCGGGACAGGATCCAAACTATGGCTACACCTTC. The chain has TRBV6-2 or TRBV6-3 and TRBJ1-2, with 8 bases lining up with TRBD1. The CDR3 extends over 17 amino acids. Germline CDR1 reads MNHEY; CDR2 reads SVGEGT. J lost 2 bases, V lost 4 bases, and 12 bases had no gene match.

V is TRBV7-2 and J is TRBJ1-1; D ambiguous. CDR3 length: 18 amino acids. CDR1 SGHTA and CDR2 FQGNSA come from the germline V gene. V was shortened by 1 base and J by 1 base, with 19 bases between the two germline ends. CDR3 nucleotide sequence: TGTGCCAGCAGCTTAGTGGGCGTAGGGAGTATCCCGAACACTGAAGCTTTCTTT. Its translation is CASSLVGVGSIPNTEAFF.

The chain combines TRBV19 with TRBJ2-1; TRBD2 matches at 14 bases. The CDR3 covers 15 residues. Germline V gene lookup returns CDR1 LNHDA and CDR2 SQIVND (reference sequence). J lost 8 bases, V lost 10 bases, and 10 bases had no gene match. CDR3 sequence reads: CATQTSGGVSHEQFF. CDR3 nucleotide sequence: TGTGCCACCCAGACTAGCGGGGGGGTAAGTCATGAGCAGTTCTTC.

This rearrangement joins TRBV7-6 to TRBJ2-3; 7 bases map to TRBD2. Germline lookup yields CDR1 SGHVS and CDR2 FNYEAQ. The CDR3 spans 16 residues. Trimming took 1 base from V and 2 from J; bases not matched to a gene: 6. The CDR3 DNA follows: TGTGCCAGCAGCTTAGGTTCTAGCGGAATCACAGATACGCAGTATTTT. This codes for CASSLGSSGITDTQYF.

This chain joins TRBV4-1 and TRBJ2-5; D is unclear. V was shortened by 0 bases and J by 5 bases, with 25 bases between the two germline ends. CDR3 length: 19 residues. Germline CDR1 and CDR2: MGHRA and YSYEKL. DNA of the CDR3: TGCGCCAGCAGCCAAGATGAGGTTTCGCGTATTGGTGTCGGGGAGACCCAGTACTTC. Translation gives CASSQDEVSRIGVGETQYF.

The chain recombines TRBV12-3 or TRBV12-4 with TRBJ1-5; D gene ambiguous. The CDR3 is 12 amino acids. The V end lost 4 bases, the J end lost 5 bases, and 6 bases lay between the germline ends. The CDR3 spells CASSSSDQPQHF. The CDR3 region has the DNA TGTGCCAGCAGTTCGTCTGATCAGCCCCAGCATTTT.

Here the CDR3 DNA reads TGTGCCAGCAGCGGGGGGCTAGCAGCCAGCACAGATACGCAGTATTTT. Translation: CASSGGLAASTDTQYF. The chain has TRBV2 and TRBJ2-3; weak D call: TRBD2 (7 bases). The CDR3 sequence is 16 residues long. V was clipped by 6 bases and J by 0 bases, with 16 bases between them. Per the germline V gene, CDR1 is SNHLY and CDR2 is FYNNEI.

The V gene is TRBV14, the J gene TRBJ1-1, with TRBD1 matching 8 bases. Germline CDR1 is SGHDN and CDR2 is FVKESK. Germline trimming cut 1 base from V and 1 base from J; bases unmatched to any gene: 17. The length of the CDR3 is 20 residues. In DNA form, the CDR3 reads TGTGCCAGCAGCCAAGGCCCGCCAGGCTTAGCAGGGGGCACGAACACTGAAGCTTTCTTT. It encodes CASSQGPPGLAGGTNTEAFF.

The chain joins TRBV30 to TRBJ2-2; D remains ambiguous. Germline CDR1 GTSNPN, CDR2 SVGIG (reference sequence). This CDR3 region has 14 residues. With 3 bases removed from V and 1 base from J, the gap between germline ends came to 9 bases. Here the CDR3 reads CAWRLLMNTGELFF. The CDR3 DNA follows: TGTGCCTGGAGATTACTTATGAACACCGGGGAGCTGTTTTTT.

The CDR3 reads CASRRASGGAWTDTQYF. The CDR3 DNA is TGTGCCAGCAGGAGGGCTAGCGGGGGGGCCTGGACAGATACGCAGTATTTT. The chain combines TRBV7-6 with TRBJ2-3; 12 bases agree with TRBD2. This CDR3 spans 17 amino acids. Germline lookup yields CDR1 SGHVS and CDR2 FNYEAQ. The ends lost 6 bases at V and 3 bases at J; junction bases unmatched: 10.

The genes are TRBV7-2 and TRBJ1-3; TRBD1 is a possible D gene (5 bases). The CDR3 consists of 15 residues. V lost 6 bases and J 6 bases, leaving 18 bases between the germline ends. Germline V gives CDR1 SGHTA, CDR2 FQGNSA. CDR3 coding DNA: TGTGCCAGCAGTCCGGACACCGCCGGCCTAAACACCATATATTTT. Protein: CASSPDTAGLNTIYF.

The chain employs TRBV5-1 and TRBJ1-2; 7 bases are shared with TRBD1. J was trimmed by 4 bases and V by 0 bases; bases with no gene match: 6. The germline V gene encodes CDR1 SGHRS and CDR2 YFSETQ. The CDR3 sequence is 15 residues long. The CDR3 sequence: CASSLGQGSSYGYTF. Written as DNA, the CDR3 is TGCGCCAGCAGCTTGGGACAGGGTTCGAGCTATGGCTACACCTTC.

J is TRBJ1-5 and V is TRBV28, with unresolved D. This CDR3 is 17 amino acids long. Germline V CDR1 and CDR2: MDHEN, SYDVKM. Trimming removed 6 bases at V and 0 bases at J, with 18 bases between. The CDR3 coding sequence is TGTGCCAGCAGAGAGGGTAGTAAAAGTTATAGCAATCAGCCCCAGCATTTT. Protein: CASREGSKSYSNQPQHF.

CDR3 in amino acids: CASSPHPGQIQPQHF. The CDR3 nucleotides are TGTGCCAGCTCACCGCACCCGGGACAAATACAGCCCCAGCATTTT. The J gene is TRBJ1-5, the V gene TRBV18; tentative D call: TRBD1 (6 bases). Germline V lookup: CDR1 KGHSH, CDR2 LQKENI. The V gene lost 3 bases and the J gene lost 7 bases, with 16 bases spanning the gap. CDR3 length: 15 amino acids. Combining the CDR3 with reference TRBV18 and TRBJ1-5 gives the whole variable domain NAGVMQNPRHLVRRRGQEARLRCSPMKGHSHVYWYRQLPEEGLKFMVYLQKENIIDESGMPKERFSAEFPKEGPSILRIQQVVRGDSAAYFCASSPHPGQIQPQHFGDGTRLSIL.

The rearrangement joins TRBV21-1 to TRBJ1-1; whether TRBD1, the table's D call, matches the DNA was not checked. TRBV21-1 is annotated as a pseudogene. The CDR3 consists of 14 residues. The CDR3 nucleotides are TGTGCCAGCAGCATTCCCTCAGGGATCACTGAAGCTTTCTTT. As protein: CASSIPSGITEAFF.

DNA for the CDR3: TGTGCCAGTAGTATACTCGCGAGGAGGGGCCTGGACGGCTACACCTTC. Residues: CASSILARRGLDGYTF. This chain joins TRBV19 and TRBJ1-2; the D gene is possibly TRBD1 (5 bases). Deletions cut 2 bases from V and 8 bases from J, with 21 bases between. Germline V CDR1 and CDR2: LNHDA, SQIVND (reference sequence). The CDR3 contains 16 residues. The full variable domain, rest sourced from reference TRBV19 and TRBJ1-2, is DGGITQSPKYLFRKEGQNVTLSCEQNLNHDAMYWYRQDPGQGLRLIYYSQIVNDFQKGDIAEGYSVSREKKESFPLTVTSAQKNPTAFYLCASSILARRGLDGYTFGSGTRLTVV.

This CDR3 is CASRDSGGTEAFF. The CDR3 nucleotides read TGTGCCAGCAGGGATTCAGGGGGCACTGAAGCTTTCTTT. The J gene is TRBJ1-1, the V gene TRBV6-5; 7 nucleotides match TRBD1. Per germline, CDR1 MNHEY and CDR2 SVGAGI. The CDR3 extends over 13 amino acids. Trimming removed 6 bases from V and 4 bases from J; junction bases left unmatched: 5.

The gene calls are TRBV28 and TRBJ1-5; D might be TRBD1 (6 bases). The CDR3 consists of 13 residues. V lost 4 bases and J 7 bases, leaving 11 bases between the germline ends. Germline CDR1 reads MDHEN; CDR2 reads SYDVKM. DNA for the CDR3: TGTGCCAGCAGTTGGGACATGACCCAGCCCCAGCATTTT. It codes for CASSWDMTQPQHF.

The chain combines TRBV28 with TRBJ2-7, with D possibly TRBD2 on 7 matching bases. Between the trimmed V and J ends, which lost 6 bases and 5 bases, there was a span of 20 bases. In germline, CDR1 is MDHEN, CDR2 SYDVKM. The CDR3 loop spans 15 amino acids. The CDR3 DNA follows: TGTGCCAGCAGGGGGGGCGGGACTACCCAGGACGAGCAGTACTTC. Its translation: CASRGGGTTQDEQYF.

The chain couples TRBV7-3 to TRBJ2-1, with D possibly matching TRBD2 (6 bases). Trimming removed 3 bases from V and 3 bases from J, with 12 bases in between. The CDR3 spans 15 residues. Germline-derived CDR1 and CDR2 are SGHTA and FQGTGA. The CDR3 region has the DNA TGTGCCAGCAGCTTTTCCGGGGGTGACTACAATGAGCAGTTCTTC. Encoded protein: CASSFSGGDYNEQFF.

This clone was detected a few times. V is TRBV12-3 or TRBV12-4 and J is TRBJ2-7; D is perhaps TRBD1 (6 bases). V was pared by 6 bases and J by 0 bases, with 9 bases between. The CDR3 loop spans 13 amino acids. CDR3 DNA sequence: TGTGCCAGCAGCCGGGACATCTCCTACGAGCAGTACTTC. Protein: CASSRDISYEQYF.

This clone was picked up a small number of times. CDR3 in amino acids: CASSLRLAGGQGNEQFF. For the CDR3, the DNA is TGTGCCAGCAGCTTAAGACTAGCGGGAGGGCAAGGCAATGAGCAGTTCTTC. V is TRBV11-2 and J is TRBJ2-1; 14 nucleotides agree with TRBD2. There are 17 residues in the CDR3. Germline V gene data show CDR1 as SGHAT and CDR2 as FQNNGV. With 2 bases clipped from V and 6 bases from J, the junction kept 6 bases outside the gene matches.

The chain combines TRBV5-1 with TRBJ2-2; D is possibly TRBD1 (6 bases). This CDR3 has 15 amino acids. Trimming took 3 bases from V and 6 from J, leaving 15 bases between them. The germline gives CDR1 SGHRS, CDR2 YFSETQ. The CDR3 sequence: CASSSDRTRAGELFF. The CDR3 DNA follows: TGCGCCAGCAGCTCCGACAGGACACGCGCCGGGGAGCTGTTTTTT.